Included here is one TCR beta chain sequence, with context. The CDR3 has 14 residues. The germline V gene encodes CDR1 MDHEN and CDR2 SYDVKM. Trimming took off 5 bases at V and 4 bases at J, with 11 bases between the two ends. 13 Jbeta primers and 60 Vbeta primers were used for the PCR. The assay was immunoSEQ multiplex PCR, and TCRdb's table has in-frame clones only and misses some. The sample includes about 110,000 clones, 74% seen only once; the top ten take around 5%. This sample is drawn from a study of cytomegalovirus exposure and HLA in healthy donors. Sequenced: PBMCs. This clonotype was obtained from a man aged 25 to 40 in good health and CMV-seropositive. The rearrangement joins TRBV28 to TRBJ1-4; D not certain. The CDR3 DNA reads TGTGCCAGCAGTCAAGCCTCCCTTAATGAAAAACTGTTTTTT. Encoded protein: CASSQASLNEKLFF.